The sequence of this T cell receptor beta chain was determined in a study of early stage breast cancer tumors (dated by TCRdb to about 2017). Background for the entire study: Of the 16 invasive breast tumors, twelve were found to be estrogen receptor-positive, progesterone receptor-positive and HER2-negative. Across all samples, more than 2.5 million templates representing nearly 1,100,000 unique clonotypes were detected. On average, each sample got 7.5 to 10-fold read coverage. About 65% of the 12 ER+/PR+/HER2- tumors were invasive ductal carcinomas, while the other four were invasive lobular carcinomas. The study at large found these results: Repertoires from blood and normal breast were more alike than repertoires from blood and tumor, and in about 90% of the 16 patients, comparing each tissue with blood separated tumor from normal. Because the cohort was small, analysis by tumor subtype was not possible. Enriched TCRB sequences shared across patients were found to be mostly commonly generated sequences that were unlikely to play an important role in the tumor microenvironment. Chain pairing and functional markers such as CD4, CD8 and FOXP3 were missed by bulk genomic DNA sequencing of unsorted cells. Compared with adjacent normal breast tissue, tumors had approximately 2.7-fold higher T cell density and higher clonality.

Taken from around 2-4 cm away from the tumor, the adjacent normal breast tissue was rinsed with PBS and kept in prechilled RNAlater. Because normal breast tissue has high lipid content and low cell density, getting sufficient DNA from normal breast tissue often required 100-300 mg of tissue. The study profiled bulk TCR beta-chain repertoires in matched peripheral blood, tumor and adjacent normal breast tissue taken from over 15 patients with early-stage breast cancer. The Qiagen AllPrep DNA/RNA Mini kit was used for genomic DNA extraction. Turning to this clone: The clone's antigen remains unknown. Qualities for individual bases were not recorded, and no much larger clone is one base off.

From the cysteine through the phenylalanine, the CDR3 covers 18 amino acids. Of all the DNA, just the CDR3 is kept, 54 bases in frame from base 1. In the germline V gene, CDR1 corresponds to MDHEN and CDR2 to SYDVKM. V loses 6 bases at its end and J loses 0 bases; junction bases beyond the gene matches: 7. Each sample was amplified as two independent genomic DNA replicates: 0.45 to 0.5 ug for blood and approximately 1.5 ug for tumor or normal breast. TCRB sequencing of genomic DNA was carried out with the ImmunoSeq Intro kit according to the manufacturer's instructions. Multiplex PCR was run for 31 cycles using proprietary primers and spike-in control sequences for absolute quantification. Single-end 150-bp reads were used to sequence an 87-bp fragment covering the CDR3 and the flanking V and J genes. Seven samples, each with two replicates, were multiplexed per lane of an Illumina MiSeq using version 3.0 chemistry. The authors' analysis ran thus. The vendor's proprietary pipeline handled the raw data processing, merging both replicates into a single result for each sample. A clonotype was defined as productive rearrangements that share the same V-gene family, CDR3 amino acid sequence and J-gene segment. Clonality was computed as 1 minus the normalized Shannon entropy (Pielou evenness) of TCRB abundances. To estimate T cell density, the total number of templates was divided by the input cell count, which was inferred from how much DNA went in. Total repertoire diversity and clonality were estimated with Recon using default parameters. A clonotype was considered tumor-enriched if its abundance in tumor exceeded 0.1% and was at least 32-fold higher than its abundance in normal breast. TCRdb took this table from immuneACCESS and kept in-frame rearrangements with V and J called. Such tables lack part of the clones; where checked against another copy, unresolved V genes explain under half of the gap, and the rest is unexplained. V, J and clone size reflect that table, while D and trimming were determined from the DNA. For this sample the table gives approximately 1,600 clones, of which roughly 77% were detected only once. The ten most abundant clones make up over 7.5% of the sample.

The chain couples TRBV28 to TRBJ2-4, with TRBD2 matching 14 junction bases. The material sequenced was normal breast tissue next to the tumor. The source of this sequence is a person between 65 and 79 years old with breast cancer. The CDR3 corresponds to CASSHGLAGGLAKNIQYF. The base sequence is TGTGCCAGCAGCCATGGACTAGCGGGGGGTCTAGCCAAAAACATTCAGTACTTC.